Presented here are 12 T cell receptor beta chains from one specimen sequenced in a study of T cell responses to AZD1222 COVID-19 vaccine. The method was immunoSEQ multiplex PCR; TCRdb's version includes in-frame clones alone and lacks a portion of them. Counted here are 130,000 or so clones, more than 70% occurring once; the ten biggest clones make up approximately 3%. The sequences come from peripheral blood, collected on day 0 of AZD1222 vaccination. These receptors all stem from an adult in good health.

The chain joins TRBV5-6 to TRBJ2-1, with 8 positions matching TRBD2. The germline gives CDR1 SGHDT, CDR2 YYEEEE. The trim removed 0 bases at V and 5 bases at J, leaving 7 bases unmatched. This CDR3 contains 16 residues. The CDR3 protein is CASSLVVLAGHNEQFF. As DNA, the CDR3 is TGTGCCAGCAGCTTGGTCGTGCTAGCGGGTCACAATGAGCAGTTCTTC.

The chain recombines TRBV19 with TRBJ1-2; 9 nucleotides agree with TRBD1. The germline V gene has CDR1 LNHDA and CDR2 SQIVND (reference sequence). The trim removed 6 bases at V and 4 bases at J, leaving 6 bases unmatched. CDR3 size: 14 residues. CDR3 coding DNA: TGTGCCAGTAGAAAGATGGACAGGGGCTATGGCTACACCTTC. This gives the protein CASRKMDRGYGYTF.

Comment on this clone: Other DNA sequences from this sample encode an identical CDR3 as well. The V gene is TRBV19, the J gene TRBJ2-1; D call uncertain. The CDR3 length is 13 residues. The V and J ends lost 5 bases and 4 bases respectively, with 9 bases between them. CDR1 and CDR2 (germline): LNHDA, SQIVND (reference sequence). CDR3 coding DNA: TGTGCCAGTAGTCGTGACGTTTACAATGAGCAGTTCTTC. Translated: CASSRDVYNEQFF.

This chain links TRBV2 with TRBJ1-2; TRBD1 is a possible D gene (6 bases). The germline V gene has CDR1 SNHLY and CDR2 FYNNEI. Trimming stripped 5 bases from V and 8 bases from J, with 15 bases between. The CDR3 spans 13 residues. This chain's CDR3 is CASSPRETGGYTF. For the CDR3, the DNA is TGTGCCAGCAGTCCCAGGGAGACAGGCGGCTACACCTTC. Filled out from reference TRBV2 and TRBJ1-2, the complete variable domain reads EPEVTQTPSHQVTQMGQEVILRCVPISNHLYFYWYRQILGQKVEFLVSFYNNEISEKSEIFDDQFSVERPDGSNFTLKIRSTKLEDSAMYFCASSPRETGGYTFGSGTRLTVV.

The chain recombines TRBV20-1 with TRBJ2-7; a possible D gene is TRBD1 (6 bases). The CDR3 consists of 11 residues. Trimming pared 6 bases from V and 4 bases from J, leaving 10 bases between. Germline values: CDR1 DFQATT, CDR2 SNEGSKA (reference sequence). The CDR3 loop reads CSAARGYEQYF. CDR3 coding DNA: TGCAGTGCAGCCAGGGGTTACGAGCAGTACTTC.

The V gene is TRBV15, the J gene TRBJ1-4; no clear D. The germline V gene encodes CDR1 LNHNV and CDR2 YYDKDF (reference sequence). Between the trimmed V and J ends, which lost 1 base and 8 bases, there was a span of 20 bases. The CDR3 contains 17 residues. The CDR3: CATSRVRQWAGGEKLFF. The CDR3 nucleotides read TGTGCCACCAGCAGAGTGAGGCAATGGGCCGGCGGGGAAAAACTGTTTTTT.

The rearrangement uses TRBV9 and TRBJ2-3; 8 bases are a match to TRBD2. Per the germline V gene, CDR1 is SGDLS and CDR2 is YYNGEE. The CDR3 totals 16 residues. Trimming at V came to 0 bases and at J to 8 bases, leaving 11 bases not matched to a gene. CDR3 sequence reads: CASSVAPTGGSGTQYF. CDR3 nucleotides: TGTGCCAGCAGCGTAGCCCCAACGGGGGGGTCCGGTACGCAGTATTTT.

V is TRBV19 and J is TRBJ2-5, with D possibly called TRBD1 or TRBD2 (5 bases each). The CDR3 is 15 residues long. CDR1 LNHDA and CDR2 SQIVND come from the germline V gene (reference sequence). The ends were cut back, 7 bases at V and 3 bases at J, with 18 bases in the middle. For the CDR3, the DNA is TGTGCCAGTACCCCCCAAGGGACGACAAAAGAGACCCAGTACTTC. Protein product: CASTPQGTTKETQYF.

The chain is built from TRBV12-5 and TRBJ2-3, with D unresolved. The ends were cut back, 5 bases at V and 3 bases at J, with 24 bases in the middle. Germline-derived CDR1 and CDR2 are LGHNT and FRNRAP. The CDR3 is 18 amino acids. The CDR3 DNA reads as TGTGCTAGTGGTCAGCTCATAGGGTCAAGCCGTCCGACAGATACGCAGTATTTT. This gives the protein CASGQLIGSSRPTDTQYF.

The CDR3 DNA is TGTGCCACCTCGGGACAGGAAAATTCACCCCTCCACTTT. As protein: CATSGQENSPLHF. J is TRBJ1-6 and V is TRBV15, with 8 positions matching TRBD1. Germline CDR1 LNHNV, CDR2 YYDKDF (reference sequence). The CDR3 totals 13 residues. The J segment lost 7 bases and the V segment lost 8 bases, leaving 4 bases of the junction unmatched.

V and J are TRBV2 and TRBJ1-2; D gene uncertain. Germline CDR1 and CDR2: SNHLY and FYNNEI. Trimming took 4 bases from V and 3 from J, leaving 9 bases between them. The CDR3 runs to 13 residues. The CDR3 spells CASSVGPDYGYTF. The CDR3 DNA reads as TGTGCCAGCAGTGTCGGGCCTGACTATGGCTACACCTTC.

V usage is TRBV6-4 and J usage is TRBJ2-1; unclear D gene. CDR3 length equals 14 residues. V was pared by 7 bases and J by 5 bases, with 15 bases between. The germline CDR1 and CDR2 sequences are MRHNA and SNTAGT. The CDR3 spells CASMGRALDNEQFF. The CDR3 DNA follows: TGTGCCAGCATGGGTAGGGCGTTGGACAATGAGCAGTTCTTC.